The 6 T cell receptor beta chains given below trace back to one sample, sequenced in a study of graft-versus-host responses after intestinal transplantation. Using immunoSEQ multiplex PCR, the repertoire was profiled, and TCRdb retains in-frame clones only, with some absent. The sample records 20,000 to 25,000 clones, more than 75% being singletons. Their specific antigens are unknown. The sample in question was unstimulated CD8+ T cells sorted from spleen or lymph node cells, obtained before transplant. The receptor set was obtained from a human donor who was the organ donor for an intestinal transplant.

V gene TRBV18 combines with J gene TRBJ1-3; a possible D gene is TRBD1 (5 bases). The V and J ends lost 6 bases and 0 bases respectively, with 9 bases between them. The CDR3 consists of 14 residues. Germline lookup yields CDR1 KGHSH and CDR2 LQKENI. CDR3 loop: CASSTGNSGNTIYF. The CDR3 region has the DNA TGTGCCAGCTCTACAGGAAACTCTGGAAACACCATATATTTT.

The V call is TRBV28, the J call TRBJ2-2; 7 bases line up with TRBD1. The J segment lost 4 bases and the V segment lost 5 bases, leaving 10 bases of the junction unmatched. The CDR3 loop spans 16 amino acids. Germline CDR1 is MDHEN and CDR2 is SYDVKM. The CDR3 bases are TGTGCCAGCAGTGCCCCAGGGGGTAAGAGCACCGGGGAGCTGTTTTTT. Translating it yields CASSAPGGKSTGELFF.

The chain carries TRBV19 and TRBJ2-7; 7 bases line up with TRBD2. Germline V CDR1 and CDR2: LNHDA, SQIVND (reference sequence). V dropped 6 bases and J dropped 3; count of bases not matched to a gene: 11. CDR3 size: 15 residues. CDR3 sequence: CASSSSGTNLYEQYF. The CDR3, as DNA: TGTGCCAGTAGCTCTTCTGGGACTAACCTCTACGAGCAGTACTTC.

V gene TRBV6-5 combines with J gene TRBJ2-1, with 13 bases fitting TRBD2. The CDR3 spans 16 residues. Germline V lookup: CDR1 MNHEY, CDR2 SVGAGI. J gave up 7 bases and V 4 bases, and 7 bases lay outside the gene matches. CDR3 sequence: CASSLLAGGYWNEQFF. CDR3 DNA sequence: TGTGCCAGCAGTTTACTAGCGGGAGGGTATTGGAATGAGCAGTTCTTC.

This clone showed up just a few times. The chain employs TRBV7-9 and TRBJ2-2; 7 bases match TRBD1. The junction had 8 bases not matched to a gene; V was cut back by 5 bases and J by 2 bases. Germline loops: CDR1 SEHNR, CDR2 FQNEAQ (reference sequence). CDR3 length: 16 residues. The CDR3 reads CASSPMGQSNTGELFF. The CDR3 DNA sequence: TGTGCCAGCAGCCCCATGGGACAGAGTAACACCGGGGAGCTGTTTTTT.

CDR3 in DNA: TGTGCCAGCAGCCACGGCGGGAACAATGAGCAGTTCTTC. Its translation: CASSHGGNNEQFF. The chain combines TRBV4-2 with TRBJ2-1; D possibly corresponds to TRBD2 (6 bases). The germline CDR1 and CDR2 sequences are LGHNA and YNFKEQ. V was clipped by 3 bases and J by 5 bases, with 8 bases between them. The CDR3 has 13 residues.